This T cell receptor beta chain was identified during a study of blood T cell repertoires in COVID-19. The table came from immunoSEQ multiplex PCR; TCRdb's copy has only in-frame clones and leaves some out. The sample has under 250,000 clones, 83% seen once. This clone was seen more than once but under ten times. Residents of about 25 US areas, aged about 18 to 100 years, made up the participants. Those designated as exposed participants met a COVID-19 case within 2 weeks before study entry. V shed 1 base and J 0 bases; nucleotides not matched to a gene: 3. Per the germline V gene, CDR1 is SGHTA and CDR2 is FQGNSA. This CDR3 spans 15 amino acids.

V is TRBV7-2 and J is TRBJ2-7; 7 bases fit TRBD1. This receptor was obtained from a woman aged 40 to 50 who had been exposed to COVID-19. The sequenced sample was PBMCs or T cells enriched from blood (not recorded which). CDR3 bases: TGTGCCAGCAGCTTAGGGACAGGAAGCTCCTACGAGCAGTACTTC. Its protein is CASSLGTGSSYEQYF. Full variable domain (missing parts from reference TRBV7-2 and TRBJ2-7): GAGVSQSPSNKVTEKGKDVELRCDPISGHTALYWYRQSLGQGLEFLIYFQGNSAPDKSGLPSDRFSAERTGGSVSTLTIQRTQQEDSAVYLCASSLGTGSSYEQYFGPGTRLTVT.